This TCR beta chain was retrieved from a study of blood T cells in healthy people across ages. Every donor provided approximately 9.2 milliliters of peripheral blood. Per-sample PBMC isolation yielded at least 6.5 million cells. This clonotype was observed once. Its antigen is unknown. Study-level findings and limits: Roughly linearly, TCR beta diversity per million T cells fell as age increased.

V gave up 0 bases and J gave up 12 bases, with 29 bases separating them. CDR3 length equals 18 residues. Germline V gene data show CDR1 as MGHRA and CDR2 as YSYEKL. Primed by a sample-barcoded 5' primer and a J-beta primer mix, a second PCR proceeded for 7 to 11 cycles. TCRdb redid the calling of the 5' RACE reads with MiXCR, one entry per CDR3 protein. The sample holds about 800,000 distinct CDR3 sequences, 20% to 25% seen once. The same specimen was also included in a second study, on T cells of mothers and their children. From that second work: Added by the second PCR's M1S primer were sample barcodes and 2-4 random nucleotides.

The specimen sequenced was blood. The rearrangement links TRBV4-1 to TRBJ1-1, with D tentatively TRBD1 (5 bases). The clonotype was recovered from a boy aged 5-17 years in good health. The CDR3 protein is CASSQDRGRNLILGGTFF. The CDR3 DNA sequence: TGCGCCAGCAGCCAAGATCGGGGCAGGAACCTAATATTGGGGGGAACTTTCTTT.